This is a list of T cell receptor beta chains from one sample in a study of OX40 agonist ivuxolimab in advanced cancers. Sequenced by immunoSEQ multiplex PCR; TCRdb stores in-frame clones only, minus some. Of 90,000 to 100,000 clones listed, approximately 85% are singletons. Here the sequenced sample was CD4+ or CD8+ T cells sorted from blood, taken in a trial of the OX40 agonist ivuxolimab. These receptors were obtained from an adult with an advanced solid tumor such as melanoma, head and neck, liver or kidney cancer. Each CDR3 is given with its conserved first and last residue. The D gene is left open where the match is weak. A clone size is listed for some rows: how often the clone was seen (once, few, many), or a class if it is expanded.

J: TRBJ1-5
size: once
V: TRBV27
D: NA
DNA: TGTGCCAGCAGTTTCGGCGTCCCGAATCAGCCCCAGCATTTT
CDR3: CASSFGVPNQPQHF

J: TRBJ2-7
size: once
V: TRBV5-1
D: TRBD2
DNA: TGCGCCAGCAGCTCACAACTTGGAGCGGGAGTGGGGGAGCAGTACTTC
CDR3: CASSSQLGAGVGEQYF

J: TRBJ1-2
size: NA
V: TRBV12-5
D: NA
DNA: TGTGCTAGTCGCACAGGGTTTCCTCACTATGGCTACACCTTC
CDR3: CASRTGFPHYGYTF

J: TRBJ2-7
size: NA
V: TRBV27
D: NA
DNA: TGTGCCAGCAGTTTCTTTACTGTACCTACGGATGAGCAGTACTTC
CDR3: CASSFFTVPTDEQYF

J: TRBJ2-3
size: NA
V: TRBV15
D: NA
DNA: TGTGCCACCAGCAGGGATATCGTCGGGGATACGCAGTATTTT
CDR3: CATSRDIVGDTQYF

J: TRBJ1-1
size: NA
V: TRBV28
D: NA
DNA: TGTGCCAGCAGTTCCCGGGTTACTGAAGCTTTCTTT
CDR3: CASSSRVTEAFF

J: TRBJ2-2
size: NA
V: TRBV2
D: TRBD2
DNA: TGTGCCAGCAGTGGTTTCAGGCGGGAGGGCCGGGACACCGGGGAGCTGTTTTTT
CDR3: CASSGFRREGRDTGELFF

J: TRBJ2-7
size: NA
V: TRBV11-2
D: TRBD1
DNA: TGTGCCAGCAGCTCAACCGGGACAGGGTTCGAGCAGTACTTC
CDR3: CASSSTGTGFEQYF

J: TRBJ2-7
size: NA
V: TRBV11-3
D: NA
DNA: TGTGCCAGCGGGGGCTCCTACGAGCAGTACTTC
CDR3: CASGGSYEQYF

J: TRBJ2-7
size: NA
V: TRBV5-1
D: TRBD1
DNA: TGCGCCAGCAGGCCCGGGACGTCAGGGGGCGAGCAGTACTTC
CDR3: CASRPGTSGGEQYF

J: TRBJ2-1
size: NA
V: TRBV11-3
D: NA
DNA: TGTGCCAGCAGCTTAGGGACCGGCGGTGAGCAGTTCTTC
CDR3: CASSLGTGGEQFF

J: TRBJ2-2
size: few
V: TRBV15
D: NA
DNA: TGTGCCACCAGCAGAGGGAGGACGAACACCGGGGAGCTGTTTTTT
CDR3: CATSRGRTNTGELFF

J: TRBJ1-2
size: NA
V: TRBV6-5
D: NA
DNA: TGTGCCAGCAGTTGGAACGGGGAAAACTATGGCTACACCTTC
CDR3: CASSWNGENYGYTF